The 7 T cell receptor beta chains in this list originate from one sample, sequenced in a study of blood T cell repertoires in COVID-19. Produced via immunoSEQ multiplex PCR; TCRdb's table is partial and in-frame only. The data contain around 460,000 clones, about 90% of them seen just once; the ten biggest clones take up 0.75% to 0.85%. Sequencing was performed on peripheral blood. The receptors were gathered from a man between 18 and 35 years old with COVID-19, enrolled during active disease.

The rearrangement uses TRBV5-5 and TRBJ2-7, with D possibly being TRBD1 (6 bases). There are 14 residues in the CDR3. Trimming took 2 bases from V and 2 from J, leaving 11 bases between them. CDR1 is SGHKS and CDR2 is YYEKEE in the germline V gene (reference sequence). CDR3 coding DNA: TGTGCCAGCAGCTTAGGAGGACAGCCCTACGAGCAGTACTTC. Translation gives CASSLGGQPYEQYF.

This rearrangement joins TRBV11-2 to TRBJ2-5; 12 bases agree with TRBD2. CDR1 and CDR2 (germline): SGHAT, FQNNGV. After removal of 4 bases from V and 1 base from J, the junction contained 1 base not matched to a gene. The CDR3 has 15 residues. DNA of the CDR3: TGTGCCAGCAGCTCTAGCGGGGGGGCCCAAGAGACCCAGTACTTC. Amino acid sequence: CASSSSGGAQETQYF.

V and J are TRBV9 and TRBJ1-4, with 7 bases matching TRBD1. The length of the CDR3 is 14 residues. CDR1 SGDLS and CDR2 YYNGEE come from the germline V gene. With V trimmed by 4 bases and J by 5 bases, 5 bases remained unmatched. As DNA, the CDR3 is TGTGCCAGCAGCCCTGCAGGGGGAAATGAAAAACTGTTTTTT. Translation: CASSPAGGNEKLFF. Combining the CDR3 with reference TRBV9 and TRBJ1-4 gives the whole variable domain DSGVTQTPKHLITATGQRVTLRCSPRSGDLSVYWYQQSLDQGLQFLIQYYNGEERAKGNILERFSAQQFPDLHSELNLSSLELGDSALYFCASSPAGGNEKLFFGSGTQLSVL.

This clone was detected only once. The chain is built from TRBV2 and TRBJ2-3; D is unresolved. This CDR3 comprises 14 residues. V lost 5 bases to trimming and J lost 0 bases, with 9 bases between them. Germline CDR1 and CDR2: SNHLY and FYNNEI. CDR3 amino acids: CASSTLFSTDTQYF. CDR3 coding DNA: TGTGCCAGCAGTACACTATTCAGCACAGATACGCAGTATTTT.

Here the CDR3 DNA reads TGTGCCAGCAGCCCCAGGGGCCATTCGGCCCAGCATTTT. Translation: CASSPRGHSAQHF. This chain links TRBV7-9 with TRBJ1-5, with TRBD1 as a possible D gene (6 bases). The germline V gene has CDR1 SEHNR and CDR2 FQNEAQ (reference sequence). The length of the CDR3 is 13 residues. V lost 5 bases to trimming and J lost 11 bases, with 16 bases between them.

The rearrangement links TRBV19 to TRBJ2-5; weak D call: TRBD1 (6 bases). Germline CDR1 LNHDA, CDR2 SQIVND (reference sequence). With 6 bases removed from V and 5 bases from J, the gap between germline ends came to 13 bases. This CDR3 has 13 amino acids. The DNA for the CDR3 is TGTGCCAGTAGCCCAGGGGCGGGTGAGACCCAGTACTTC. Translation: CASSPGAGETQYF.

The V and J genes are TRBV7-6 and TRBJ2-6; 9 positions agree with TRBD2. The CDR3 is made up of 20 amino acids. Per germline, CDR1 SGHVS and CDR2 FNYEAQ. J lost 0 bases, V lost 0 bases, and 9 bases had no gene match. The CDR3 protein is CASSLAAGGLPHSGANVLTF. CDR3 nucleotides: TGTGCCAGCAGCTTAGCCGCGGGGGGGCTCCCCCACTCTGGGGCCAACGTCCTGACTTTC. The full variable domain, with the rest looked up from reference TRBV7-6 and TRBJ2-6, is GAGVSQSPRYKVTKRGQDVALRCDPISGHVSLYWYRQALGQGPEFLTYFNYEAQQDKSGLPNDRFSAERPEGSISTLTIQRTEQRDSAMYRCASSLAAGGLPHSGANVLTFGAGSRLTVL.